This T cell receptor beta chain appears in the sequencing data of a study of T cell responses to AZD1222 COVID-19 vaccine. Points from the study as a whole: Most donors were white British, females outnumbered males, and clonal diversity was possibly underestimated.

As for this clone: Its antigen is not known.

TCRdb's copy holds only in-frame clones and misses some; the assay was immunoSEQ multiplex PCR. The sample has around 100,000 clones; around 87% are singletons. Germline trimming cut 0 bases from V and 3 bases from J; bases unmatched to any gene: 9. Per germline, CDR1 GTSNPN and CDR2 SVGIG (reference sequence). There are 18 residues in the CDR3. This TCR was recovered from an adult in good health. The V call is TRBV30, the J call TRBJ2-3; 13 bases agree with TRBD2. The material was peripheral blood, obtained on day 0 of AZD1222 vaccination. DNA of the CDR3: TGTGCCTGGAGTGTACTAGCGGGAGGGTTCGGATCGACAGATACGCAGTATTTT. Amino acid sequence: CAWSVLAGGFGSTDTQYF.